This T cell receptor beta chain was sequenced during a study of blood T cell repertoires in COVID-19. The table came from immunoSEQ multiplex PCR; TCRdb's copy has only in-frame clones and leaves some out. Seen here are 75,000 to 100,000 clones, more than 70% observed once, and the top ten hold around 22%. CDR1 SQVTM and CDR2 ANQGSEA come from the germline V gene. V gave up 1 base and J gave up 3 bases, with 7 bases separating them. There are 12 residues in the CDR3. J is TRBJ2-7 and V is TRBV29-1; D gene ambiguous. Sequencing was done on a sample of peripheral blood. The sequence was obtained from a man in his 70s with acute or convalescent COVID-19. In nucleotides, the CDR3 is TGCAGCGTTGAAGTCGTCCGCTACGAGCAGTACTTC. It encodes CSVEVVRYEQYF.